A single sample gave rise to the 15 T cell receptor beta chains below, sequenced in a study of CD8 T cells in Susac syndrome. RNA totalling about 0.45 to 1 ug underwent reverse transcription with random hexamers. MiXCR, run by TCRdb on the immunoSEQ multiplex PCR reads, gives a single entry per CDR3 protein. The profile covers some 140,000 distinct CDR3 sequences, with roughly 94% appearing a single time and about 0.18% taken by the ten largest. Input material: CD8+ T cells from PBMCs. These receptors were taken from a human donor with Susac syndrome.

The chain employs TRBV2 and TRBJ2-2; 7 bases align to TRBD1. The junction had 6 bases not matched to a gene; V was cut back by 6 bases and J by 5 bases. Germline lookup yields CDR1 SNHLY and CDR2 FYNNEI. The CDR3 totals 14 residues. The CDR3 coding sequence is TGTGCCAGCAGACCCTTGACAGGGACCGGGGAGCTGTTTTTT. Translated, it gives CASRPLTGTGELFF. Combining the CDR3 with reference TRBV2 and TRBJ2-2 gives the whole variable domain EPEVTQTPSHQVTQMGQEVILRCVPISNHLYFYWYRQILGQKVEFLVSFYNNEISEKSEIFDDQFSVERPDGSNFTLKIRSTKLEDSAMYFCASRPLTGTGELFFGEGSRLTVL.

The V and J genes are TRBV9 and TRBJ2-3; tentative D call: TRBD2 (6 bases). Trimming stripped 0 bases from V and 0 bases from J, with 23 bases between. The CDR3 sequence is 20 residues long. Germline V gene lookup returns CDR1 SGDLS and CDR2 YYNGEE. The CDR3 DNA reads TGTGCCAGCAGCGTAGAGGACGGGAGCCCTGCCGCAACTAGCACAGATACGCAGTATTTT. Amino acids: CASSVEDGSPAATSTDTQYF.

V is TRBV15 and J is TRBJ2-5, with D maybe TRBD2 (6 bases). This CDR3 spans 17 amino acids. The V gene's germline CDR1 is LNHNV and CDR2 YYDKDF (reference sequence). Trimming shortened V by 4 bases and J by 1 base, and 19 bases separated the two germline ends. The CDR3, as DNA: TGTGCCACCAGCAATTCTATGGGTCTAGCGCTCCAAGAGACCCAGTACTTC. It yields the protein CATSNSMGLALQETQYF.

J is TRBJ1-2 and V is TRBV7-3, with 9 bases fitting TRBD1. Germline V gene data show CDR1 as SGHTA and CDR2 as FQGTGA. This CDR3 is built from 15 residues. After removal of 5 bases from V and 3 bases from J, the junction contained 7 bases not matched to a gene. CDR3 region: CASSRDYRGHYGYTF. In nucleotides, the CDR3 is TGTGCCAGCAGCAGAGACTACAGGGGGCACTATGGCTACACCTTC.

This chain links TRBV12-3 or TRBV12-4 with TRBJ2-5; D possibly matches TRBD1 or TRBD2 (5 bases each). Between the trimmed V and J ends, which lost 7 bases and 4 bases, there was a span of 10 bases. The CDR3 runs 12 residues. CDR3 amino acids: CASTFGAETQYF. CDR3 sequence (DNA): TGTGCCAGCACCTTCGGGGCAGAGACCCAGTACTTC.

Written as DNA, the CDR3 is TGCAGTGCTAGAGGCAGGATATCCTACGAGCAGTACTTC. It translates to CSARGRISYEQYF. V and J are TRBV20-1 and TRBJ2-7; no clear D gene. CDR1 is DFQATT, CDR2 SNEGSKA, per germline (reference sequence). The CDR3 runs to 13 residues. Trimming removed 1 base at V and 1 base at J, with 8 bases between.

This sequence joins TRBV7-9 and TRBJ2-1, with a possible D match to TRBD2 (5 bases). The CDR3 extends over 13 amino acids. The germline V gene has CDR1 SEHNR and CDR2 FQNEAQ (reference sequence). Trimming removed 2 bases at V and 9 bases at J, with 11 bases between. In nucleotides, the CDR3 is TGTGCCAGCAGCTTAAACGGGAACGGTGAGCAGTTCTTC. Protein product: CASSLNGNGEQFF.

The rearrangement uses TRBV6-5 and TRBJ1-5; D not certain. The V and J ends lost 6 bases and 8 bases respectively, with 14 bases between them. The CDR3 is 13 amino acids. CDR1 and CDR2 (germline): MNHEY, SVGAGI. The CDR3 sequence is CASRLSPSEPQHF. The CDR3 DNA reads as TGTGCCAGCAGGCTCAGTCCCTCGGAGCCCCAGCATTTT.

The chain uses TRBV28 and TRBJ2-7; D possibly corresponds to TRBD2 (5 bases). CDR1 is MDHEN, CDR2 SYDVKM, per germline. CDR3 length equals 15 residues. V dropped 5 bases and J dropped 0 bases, with 14 bases sitting between them. CDR3 in amino acids: CASSLAHESSYEQYF. The CDR3 region has the DNA TGTGCCAGCAGTCTAGCCCATGAGAGCTCCTACGAGCAGTACTTC.

The rearrangement links TRBV11-1 to TRBJ2-2, with TRBD1 matching over 7 bases. V lost 5 bases and J lost 4; bases outside the gene matches: 7. CDR3 length equals 15 residues. Germline lookup yields CDR1 SGHAT and CDR2 FQDESV (reference sequence). This CDR3 reads CASSHRGAGTGELFF. For the CDR3, the DNA is TGTGCCAGCAGCCACAGGGGCGCCGGCACCGGGGAGCTGTTTTTT.

The table lists this clonotype with a count of one. The chain couples TRBV28 to TRBJ1-2, with a weak D call TRBD1 (5 bases). The CDR3 sequence is 14 residues long. Germline V gene sequence: CDR1 MDHEN, CDR2 SYDVKM. Trimming cost V 5 bases and J 4 bases, with 14 bases left between them. CDR3 in amino acids: CASSNLATVYGYTF. As DNA, the CDR3 is TGTGCCAGCAGTAATTTAGCGACAGTCTATGGCTACACCTTC.

This sequence joins TRBV4-1 and TRBJ1-2; D is possibly TRBD1 (5 bases). CDR3 length equals 17 residues. Trimming removed 0 bases from V and 6 bases from J, with 20 bases in between. Germline CDR1 reads MGHRA; CDR2 reads YSYEKL. This chain's CDR3 is CASSQEPGSSPRDGYTF. CDR3 coding DNA: TGCGCCAGCAGCCAAGAACCAGGGTCCTCGCCTCGGGATGGCTACACCTTC.

This sequence joins TRBV9 and TRBJ2-6; 7 nucleotides line up with TRBD1. V lost 3 bases, J lost 0 bases, and 9 bases stayed unmatched. This CDR3 comprises 18 residues. Germline lookup yields CDR1 SGDLS and CDR2 YYNGEE. The CDR3 nucleotides read TGTGCCAGCAGCGAGGCCCCGGACAGGCACTCTGGGGCCAACGTCCTGACTTTC. It translates to CASSEAPDRHSGANVLTF.

This clonotype showed up just once. The J gene is TRBJ2-4, the V gene TRBV12-3 or TRBV12-4, with D possibly called TRBD1 or TRBD2 (5 bases each). The CDR3 length is 13 residues. Trimming removed 8 bases from V and 4 bases from J, with 12 bases in between. CDR3 region: CASGTVLKNIQYF. As DNA, the CDR3 is TGTGCCAGCGGGACGGTCCTAAAAAACATTCAGTACTTC.

This sequence joins TRBV2 and TRBJ2-7; TRBD1 aligns across 10 bases. This CDR3 is built from 14 residues. V trimming: 7 bases; J trimming: 1 base; junction bases outside the gene matches: 4. CDR1 is SNHLY, CDR2 FYNNEI, per germline. DNA of the CDR3: TGTGCCAGCAAAGTGGGACAGGGGTCCTACGAGCAGTACTTC. This encodes CASKVGQGSYEQYF.